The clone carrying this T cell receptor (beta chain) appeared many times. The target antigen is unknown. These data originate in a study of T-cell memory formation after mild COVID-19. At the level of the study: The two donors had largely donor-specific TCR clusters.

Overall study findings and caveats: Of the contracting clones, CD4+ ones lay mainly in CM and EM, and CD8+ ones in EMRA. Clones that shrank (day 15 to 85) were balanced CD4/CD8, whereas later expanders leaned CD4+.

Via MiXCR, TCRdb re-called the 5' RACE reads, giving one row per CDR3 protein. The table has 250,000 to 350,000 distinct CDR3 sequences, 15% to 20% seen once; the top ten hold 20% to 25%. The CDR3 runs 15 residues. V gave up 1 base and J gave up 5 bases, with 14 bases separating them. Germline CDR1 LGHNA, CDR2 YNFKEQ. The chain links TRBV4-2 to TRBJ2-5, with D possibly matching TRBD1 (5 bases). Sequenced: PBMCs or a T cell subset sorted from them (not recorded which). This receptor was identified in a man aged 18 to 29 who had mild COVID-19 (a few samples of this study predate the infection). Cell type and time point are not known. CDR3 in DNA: TGTGCCAGCAGCCAAGGGGGCCCAGGGCGGGAGACCCAGTACTTC. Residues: CASSQGGPGRETQYF.